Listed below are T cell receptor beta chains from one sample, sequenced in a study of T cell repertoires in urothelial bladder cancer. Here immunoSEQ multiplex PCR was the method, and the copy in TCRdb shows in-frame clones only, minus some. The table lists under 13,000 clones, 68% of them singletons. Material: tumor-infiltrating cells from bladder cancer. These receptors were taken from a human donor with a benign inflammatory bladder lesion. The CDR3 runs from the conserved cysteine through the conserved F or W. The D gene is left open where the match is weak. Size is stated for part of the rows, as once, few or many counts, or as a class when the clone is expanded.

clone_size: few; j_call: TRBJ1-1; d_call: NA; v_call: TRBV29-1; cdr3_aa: CSVEDGGEAFF; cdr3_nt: TGCAGCGTTGAAGATGGGGGGGAAGCTTTCTTT
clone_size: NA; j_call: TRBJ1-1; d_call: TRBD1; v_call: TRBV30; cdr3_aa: CAWSGTGLSTEAFF; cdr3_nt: TGTGCCTGGAGTGGGACAGGGCTCTCCACTGAAGCTTTCTTT
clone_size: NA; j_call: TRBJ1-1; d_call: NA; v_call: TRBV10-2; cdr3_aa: CASSDQGPRNTEAFF; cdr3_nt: TGCGCCAGCAGTGATCAGGGCCCAAGGAACACTGAAGCTTTCTTT
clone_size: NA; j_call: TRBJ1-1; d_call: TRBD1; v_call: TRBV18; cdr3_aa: CASSPRTGHLIEAFF; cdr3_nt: TGTGCCAGCTCTCCCCGGACAGGTCATCTAATTGAAGCTTTCTTT
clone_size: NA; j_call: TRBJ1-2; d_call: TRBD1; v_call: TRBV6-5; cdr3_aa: CASSWDRTYSGYTF; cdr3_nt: TGTGCCAGCAGCTGGGACAGGACTTATTCTGGCTACACCTTC
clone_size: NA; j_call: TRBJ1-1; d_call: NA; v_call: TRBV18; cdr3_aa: CASSPGGETEAFF; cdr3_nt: TGTGCCAGCTCACCTGGGGGAGAGACTGAAGCTTTCTTT
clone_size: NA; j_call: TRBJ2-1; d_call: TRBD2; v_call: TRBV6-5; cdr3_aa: CASTVAGEAEQFF; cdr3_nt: TGTGCCAGCACCGTAGCGGGGGAGGCTGAGCAGTTCTTC
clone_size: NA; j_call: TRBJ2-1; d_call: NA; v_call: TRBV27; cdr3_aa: CASGGREQFF; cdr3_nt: TGTGCCAGCGGGGGGAGGGAGCAGTTCTTC
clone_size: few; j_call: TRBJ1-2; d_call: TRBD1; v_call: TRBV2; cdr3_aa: CASSDGQGARSYGYTF; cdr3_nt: TGTGCCAGCAGTGATGGACAGGGGGCTAGAAGTTATGGCTACACCTTC
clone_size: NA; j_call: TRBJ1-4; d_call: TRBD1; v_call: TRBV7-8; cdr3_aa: CASSLGRDRELFF; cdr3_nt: TGTGCCAGCAGCTTAGGAAGAGACAGGGAACTGTTTTTT
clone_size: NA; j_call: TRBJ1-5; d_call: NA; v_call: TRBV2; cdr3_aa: CASSPRGRDQPQHF; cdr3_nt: TGTGCCAGCAGTCCTCGGGGCAGGGATCAGCCCCAGCATTTT
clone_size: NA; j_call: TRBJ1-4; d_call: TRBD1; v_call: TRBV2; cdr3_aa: CASSEAGTGFTTASEKLFF; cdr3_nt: TGTGCCAGCAGTGAAGCCGGGACAGGGTTTACCACTGCCAGTGAAAAACTGTTTTTT
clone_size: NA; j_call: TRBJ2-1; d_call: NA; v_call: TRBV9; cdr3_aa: CASSKLRGDNEQFF; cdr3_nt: TGTGCCAGCAGCAAACTTAGGGGAGACAATGAGCAGTTCTTC
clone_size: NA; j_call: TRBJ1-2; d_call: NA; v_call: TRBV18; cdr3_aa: CASSPGTKANYGYTF; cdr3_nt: TGTGCCAGCTCACCAGGGACGAAGGCTAACTATGGCTACACCTTC
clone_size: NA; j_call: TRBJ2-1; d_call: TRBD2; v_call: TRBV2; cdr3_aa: CASNLLAGGQDEQFF; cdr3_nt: TGTGCCAGCAACCTACTAGCGGGGGGGCAGGATGAGCAGTTCTTC
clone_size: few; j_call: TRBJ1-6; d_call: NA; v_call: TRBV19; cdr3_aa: CASSFSPDRTYNSPLHF; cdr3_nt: TGTGCCAGTAGTTTCTCACCCGACCGTACCTATAATTCACCCCTCCACTTT
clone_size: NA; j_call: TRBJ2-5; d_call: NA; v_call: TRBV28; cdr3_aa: CASSHAPTFTWGQETQYF; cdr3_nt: TGTGCCAGCAGTCACGCCCCCACGTTTACCTGGGGCCAAGAGACCCAGTACTTC
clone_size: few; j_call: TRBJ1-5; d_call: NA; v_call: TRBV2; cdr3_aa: CASRLSNQPQHF; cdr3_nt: TGTGCCAGCAGACTTAGCAATCAGCCCCAGCATTTT
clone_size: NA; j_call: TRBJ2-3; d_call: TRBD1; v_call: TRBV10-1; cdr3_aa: CASSPGQPTDTQYF; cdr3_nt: TGCGCCAGCAGCCCGGGACAGCCCACAGATACGCAGTATTTT
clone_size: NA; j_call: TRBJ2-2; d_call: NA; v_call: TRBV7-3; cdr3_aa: CASSRTTSGELFF; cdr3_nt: TGTGCCAGCAGCCGAACTACGTCCGGGGAGCTGTTTTTT
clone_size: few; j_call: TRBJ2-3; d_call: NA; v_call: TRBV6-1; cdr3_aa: CANSEFGGGYTQYF; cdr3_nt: TGTGCCAACTCGGAGTTTGGAGGGGGATATACGCAGTATTTT
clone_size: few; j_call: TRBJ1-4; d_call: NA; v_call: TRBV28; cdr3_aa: CASSLTTSGEKLFF; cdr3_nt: TGTGCCAGCAGTTTAACAACGTCCGGGGAAAAACTGTTTTTT
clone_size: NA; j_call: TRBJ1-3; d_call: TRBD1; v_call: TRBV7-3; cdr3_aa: CASSRYQGDTIYF; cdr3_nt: TGTGCCAGCAGCCGGTACCAGGGGGACACCATATATTTT
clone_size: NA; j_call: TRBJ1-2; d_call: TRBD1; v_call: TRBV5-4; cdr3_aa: CASSSPGQPYGYTF; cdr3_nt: TGTGCCAGCAGCTCACCGGGACAGCCGTATGGCTACACCTTC
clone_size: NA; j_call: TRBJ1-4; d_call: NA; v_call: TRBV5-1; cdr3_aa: CASSLVPGMDEKLFF; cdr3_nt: TGCGCCAGCAGCTTGGTTCCGGGTATGGATGAAAAACTGTTTTTT
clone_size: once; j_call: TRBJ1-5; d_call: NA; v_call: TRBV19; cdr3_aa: CASRNTPRGNQPQHF; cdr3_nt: TGTGCCAGTAGGAACACCCCCAGGGGCAATCAGCCCCAGCATTTT